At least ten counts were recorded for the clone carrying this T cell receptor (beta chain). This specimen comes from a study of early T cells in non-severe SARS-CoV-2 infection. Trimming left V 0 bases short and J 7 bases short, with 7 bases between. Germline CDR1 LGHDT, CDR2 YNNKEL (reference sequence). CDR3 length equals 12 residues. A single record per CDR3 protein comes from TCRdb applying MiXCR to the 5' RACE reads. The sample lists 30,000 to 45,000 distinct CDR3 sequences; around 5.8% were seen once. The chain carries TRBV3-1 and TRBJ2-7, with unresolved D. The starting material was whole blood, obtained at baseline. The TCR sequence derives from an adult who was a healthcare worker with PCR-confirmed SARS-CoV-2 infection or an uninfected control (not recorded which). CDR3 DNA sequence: TGTGCCAGCAGCCAAGATCGAATGGAGCAGTACTTC. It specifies CASSQDRMEQYF.